The 20 T cell receptor beta chains presented below share a single source sample, sequenced in a study of blood T cell repertoires in COVID-19. Assay used: immunoSEQ multiplex PCR; TCRdb lists only in-frame clones, some missing. The sample carries approximately 500,000 clones, approximately 91% recorded once. Sequenced sample: peripheral blood. Every receptor here comes from a woman aged 50 to 65 with COVID-19, enrolled during active disease.

The V gene is TRBV15, the J gene TRBJ1-4, with 8 bases matching TRBD1. This CDR3 has 16 residues. Germline loops: CDR1 LNHNV, CDR2 YYDKDF (reference sequence). The junction had 5 bases not matched to a gene; V was cut back by 2 bases and J by 3 bases. The CDR3 protein is CATSRNRQGSNEKLFF. The CDR3 DNA reads TGTGCCACCAGCAGAAATCGACAGGGGTCTAATGAAAAACTGTTTTTT.

V usage is TRBV12-3 or TRBV12-4 and J usage is TRBJ1-1, with D unclear. The V end lost 3 bases, the J end lost 4 bases, and 6 bases lay between the germline ends. This CDR3 region has 12 residues. The CDR3 sequence: CASSFRRTEAFF. CDR3 nucleotide sequence: TGTGCCAGCAGTTTTCGTCGCACTGAAGCTTTCTTT.

This clone showed up just a few times. This rearrangement joins TRBV27 to TRBJ1-2; 8 nucleotides match TRBD1. Germline-derived CDR1 and CDR2 are MNHEY and SMNVEV (reference sequence). V shed 4 bases and J 6 bases; nucleotides not matched to a gene: 4. The CDR3 contains 13 residues. This CDR3 is CASSYQGANGYTF. In DNA form, the CDR3 reads TGTGCCAGCAGTTATCAGGGGGCAAATGGCTACACCTTC.

V is TRBV2 and J is TRBJ2-1; D may be TRBD2 (5 bases). Germline CDR1 and CDR2: SNHLY and FYNNEI. V was clipped by 6 bases and J by 9 bases, with 18 bases between them. The CDR3 has 14 residues. CDR3 sequence (DNA): TGTGCCAGCAGAGCGGAGATTCAATTTAGTGAGCAGTTCTTC. Translating gives CASRAEIQFSEQFF.

A single count supports this clone. The chain has TRBV18 and TRBJ2-7, with D perhaps matching TRBD1 (6 bases). Germline V lookup: CDR1 KGHSH, CDR2 LQKENI. The CDR3 runs 15 residues. V lost 3 bases, J lost 4 bases, and 16 bases lay in between. The CDR3 DNA is TGTGCCAGCTCACCCAATAAAGGACAGTCATACGAGCAGTACTTC. It yields the protein CASSPNKGQSYEQYF.

The chain joins TRBV3-1 (or the pseudogene TRBV3-2) to TRBJ2-7; the D gene is possibly TRBD1 (5 bases). V was clipped by 0 bases and J by 9 bases, with 12 bases between them. CDR3 length: 13 residues. Germline V gene lookup returns CDR1 LGHDT and CDR2 YNNKEL (reference sequence). As DNA, the CDR3 is TGTGCCAGCAGCCAAGATTTAACAGGCCGGCAGTACTTC. Translating gives CASSQDLTGRQYF.

In its sample, this clone was seen once. CDR3 DNA sequence: TGTGCCAGCAGCCTCCCCAGGGGAACTAACACTGAAGCTTTCTTT. This gives the protein CASSLPRGTNTEAFF. J is TRBJ1-1 and V is TRBV2; D perhaps matches TRBD1 (6 bases). Germline V gene sequence: CDR1 SNHLY, CDR2 FYNNEI. The V and J ends lost 6 bases and 2 bases respectively, with 16 bases between them. The CDR3 spans 15 residues.

The chain couples TRBV4-2 to TRBJ2-3; TRBD1 might be the D (6 bases). This CDR3 spans 16 amino acids. Germline V gene data show CDR1 as LGHNA and CDR2 as YNFKEQ. The V gene lost 1 base and the J gene lost 0 bases, with 11 bases spanning the gap. The DNA for the CDR3 is TGTGCCAGCAGCCAAGCTTGGGGGCCTAGCACAGATACGCAGTATTTT. Its translation: CASSQAWGPSTDTQYF.

This clone was counted between two and nine times. The gene calls are TRBV10-3 and TRBJ2-3, with TRBD1 matching 8 bases. With 8 bases clipped from V and 10 bases from J, the junction kept 14 bases outside the gene matches. The germline V gene encodes CDR1 ENHRY and CDR2 SYGVKD. The CDR3 covers 14 residues. This chain's CDR3 is CAIDTDRGGNPQYF. CDR3 coding DNA: TGTGCCATCGACACCGACAGGGGTGGAAATCCGCAGTATTTT.

This chain connects TRBV18 to TRBJ2-4; no reliable D call. The CDR3 runs 15 residues. The germline V gene has CDR1 KGHSH and CDR2 LQKENI. Trimming stripped 3 bases from V and 1 base from J, with 10 bases between. The chain's CDR3 is CASSPAGPAKNIQYF. The CDR3 nucleotides are TGTGCCAGCTCACCGGCAGGTCCTGCCAAAAACATTCAGTACTTC.

This clone was counted a single time. The genes are TRBV19 and TRBJ2-3, with 7 bases identical to TRBD2. V lost 11 bases, J lost 8 bases, and 7 bases stayed unmatched. This CDR3 is 11 amino acids long. CDR1 and CDR2 from the germline V gene are LNHDA and SQIVND (reference sequence). The CDR3 nucleotides are TGTGCCTCCGGGGCGGGAGTTACGCAGTATTTT. Translated, it gives CASGAGVTQYF.

The genes are TRBV18 and TRBJ1-5, with TRBD1 as a possible D gene (6 bases). Germline V CDR1 and CDR2: KGHSH, LQKENI. V was trimmed by 3 bases and J by 3 bases, leaving 9 bases between them. The CDR3 contains 14 residues. Written as DNA, the CDR3 is TGTGCCAGCTCACCTACAGGGACCAATCAGCCCCAGCATTTT. Residues: CASSPTGTNQPQHF.

This clone was seen only once. The chain employs TRBV6-5 and TRBJ2-5; D might be TRBD1 (5 bases). CDR1 MNHEY and CDR2 SVGAGI come from the germline V gene. Trimming took off 6 bases at V and 4 bases at J, with 18 bases between the two ends. The CDR3 has 15 residues. DNA of the CDR3: TGTGCCAGCAGCCTATTACGTCAGGGTCGAGAGACCCAGTACTTC. Amino acids: CASSLLRQGRETQYF.

The chain recombines TRBV10-3 with TRBJ2-1; 7 nucleotides line up with TRBD1. Trimming removed 0 bases from V and 5 bases from J; junction bases left unmatched: 10. Germline values: CDR1 ENHRY, CDR2 SYGVKD. This CDR3 is 17 amino acids long. CDR3 coding DNA: TGTGCCATCAGTGAGTCAACTCCCCAGGGGGTCAACAATGAGCAGTTCTTC. This codes for CAISESTPQGVNNEQFF.

This clone was recorded once. The chain carries TRBV29-1 and TRBJ1-5; D may be TRBD1 (6 bases). CDR3 length equals 14 residues. Between the trimmed V and J ends, which lost 6 bases and 1 base, there was a span of 13 bases. Germline values: CDR1 SQVTM, CDR2 ANQGSEA. CDR3: CSVPRGGSNQPQHF. In DNA, the CDR3 is TGCAGCGTCCCCAGGGGAGGGAGCAATCAGCCCCAGCATTTT.

The chain carries TRBV19 and TRBJ1-2, with TRBD1 matching over 7 bases. This CDR3 comprises 15 residues. Looked up from germline, CDR1 is LNHDA and CDR2 is SQIVND (reference sequence). V was pared by 9 bases and J by 4 bases, with 14 bases of the junction left unmatched. CDR3 in amino acids: CASKPYRGTTYGYTF. DNA of the CDR3: TGTGCCAGCAAACCCTACAGGGGCACCACCTATGGCTACACCTTC.

DNA of the CDR3: TGCGCCAGCAGCTTGGCGGGACAGCCCAATGAGCAGTTCTTC. This translates into CASSLAGQPNEQFF. The V call is TRBV5-1, the J call TRBJ2-1, with 7 bases fitting TRBD1. The germline CDR1 and CDR2 sequences are SGHRS and YFSETQ. Losses at the gene ends were 0 bases for V and 6 bases for J; bases not matched to a gene: 3. CDR3 length: 14 amino acids.

J is TRBJ2-2 and V is TRBV3-1 (or the pseudogene TRBV3-2); unclear D gene. The CDR3 runs to 14 residues. Per germline, CDR1 LGHDT and CDR2 YNNKEL (reference sequence). The ends were cut back, 2 bases at V and 6 bases at J, with 10 bases in the middle. The CDR3 DNA sequence: TGTGCCAGCAGCCAACCCCAGCGCTCCGGGGAGCTGTTTTTT. It is translated as CASSQPQRSGELFF.

The chain recombines TRBV5-6 with TRBJ2-7; TRBD2 is a possible D gene (5 bases). The CDR3 runs to 14 residues. V lost 4 bases and J lost 2, with 13 bases in between. Per the germline V gene, CDR1 is SGHDT and CDR2 is YYEEEE. The CDR3, as DNA: TGTGCCAGCAGCGCTCGGGAAAAGACCTACGAGCAGTACTTC. Its protein product is CASSAREKTYEQYF.

V is TRBV9 and J is TRBJ1-1; tentatively, D is TRBD1 (5 bases). From germline, CDR1 is SGDLS and CDR2 YYNGEE. The CDR3 sequence is 15 residues long. Trimming stripped 4 bases from V and 6 bases from J, with 19 bases between. CDR3 sequence reads: CASSFMTEMVAEAFF. CDR3 nucleotides: TGTGCCAGCAGCTTCATGACAGAGATGGTCGCTGAAGCTTTCTTT.